Listed below are T cell receptor beta chains from one sample, sequenced in a study of blood T cell repertoires in COVID-19. Using immunoSEQ multiplex PCR, the repertoire was profiled, and TCRdb retains in-frame clones only, with some absent. The sample has about 51,000 clones, approximately 86% seen once; the top ten hold roughly 1.3%. The sample was peripheral blood. These receptors came from a man between 60 and 75 years old with acute or convalescent COVID-19. CDR3s include the opening cysteine and the closing phenylalanine or tryptophan. The D gene is left open where the match is weak. A row's size may be missing; if present it is once, few, many or a size class.

>NA|TRBD2|TRBJ2-1|TRBV2
TGTGCCATCCGGACTAGCGGGGAACCCAATGAGCAGTTCTTC
CAIRTSGEPNEQFF
>once|NA|TRBJ1-5|TRBV5-8
TGTGCCAGCAGCCCCCAACGGGGGGTGGGGAATCAGCCCCAGCATTTT
CASSPQRGVGNQPQHF
>NA|NA|TRBJ1-6|TRBV28
TGTGCCAGCAGGTCAGGTCCATCACCCCTCCACTTT
CASRSGPSPLHF
>NA|NA|TRBJ2-6|TRBV20-1
TGCAGTGCTAGTTCCAGCTCTGGGGCCAACGTCCTGACTTTC
CSASSSSGANVLTF
>NA|NA|TRBJ2-7|TRBV3-1/TRBV3-2
TGTGCCAGCAGCCAAGAGCCTATACCCCTACCCGCCTACGAGCAGTACTTC
CASSQEPIPLPAYEQYF
>NA|NA|TRBJ1-5|TRBV18
TGTGCCAGCTCACCGACCATAGGGGCGGTGAATCAGCCCCAGCATTTT
CASSPTIGAVNQPQHF
>NA|TRBD1|TRBJ1-4|TRBV3-1/TRBV3-2
TGTGCCAGCAGCCTGGGACAGGGTCAAAGGGAAAAACTGTTTTTT
CASSLGQGQREKLFF
>NA|TRBD2|TRBJ2-3|TRBV20-1
TGCAGTGCTAGTGTTAGCGGGAGTTACGGTACGCAGTATTTT
CSASVSGSYGTQYF
>NA|TRBD1|TRBJ1-1|TRBV9
TGTGCCAGCAGCGTAGGAGTAGACAGGGGGGCTGAAGCTTTCTTT
CASSVGVDRGAEAFF
>NA|NA|TRBJ2-3|TRBV24-1
TGTGCCACCAGTGATTGGAGACTCACGACAGGAAGGTCCACAGATACGCAGTATTTT
CATSDWRLTTGRSTDTQYF
>NA|TRBD2|TRBJ2-3|TRBV28
TGTGCCAGCAGTAGCGGGAGACGATACACAGATACGCAGTATTTT
CASSSGRRYTDTQYF
>NA|NA|TRBJ2-7|TRBV27
TGTGCCAGCAGTTTTTTGGGCAGATACTACGAGCAGTACTTC
CASSFLGRYYEQYF
>once|TRBD2|TRBJ2-5|TRBV24-1
TGTGCCACCAGTGGGCTAGCGGGAGGGCCGGCCCAAGAGACCCAGTACTTC
CATSGLAGGPAQETQYF
>NA|TRBD1|TRBJ1-6|TRBV19
TGTGCCAGTAAACCCGGGACAGGGGCTAATTCACCCCTCCACTTT
CASKPGTGANSPLHF
>NA|NA|TRBJ1-2|TRBV4-1
TGCGCCAGCAGCCTTAATATAGGGAGCGACTATGGCTACACCTTC
CASSLNIGSDYGYTF